Sequencing of this T cell receptor beta chain was carried out in a study of T cell responses to AZD1222 COVID-19 vaccine. General observations from the study: Among the donors, most were white British and more were female, and clonal diversity was possibly underestimated. Repertoires were sampled only after the peak T cell response.

This clone has more than one count but fewer than ten. Its antigen remains unknown. The assay was immunoSEQ multiplex PCR, and TCRdb's table has in-frame clones only and misses some. Of tens of thousands of clones listed, around three quarters are singletons. This sequence originates from an adult who received the AZD1222 COVID-19 vaccine. Sequenced here: peripheral blood, sampled 28 days after the second AZD1222 dose.

The CDR3 region has the DNA TGCAGCGTTGGAGCAGGCGGTACCGCTGAAGCTTTCTTT. Encoded protein: CSVGAGGTAEAFF. This sequence joins TRBV29-1 and TRBJ1-1, with D unclear. CDR1 and CDR2 from the germline V gene are SQVTM and ANQGSEA. The CDR3 spans 13 residues. Deletions cut 4 bases from V and 6 bases from J, with 15 bases between.